This TCR beta chain was identified in a study of cytomegalovirus exposure and HLA in healthy donors. Findings and limits, study-wide: In a later analysis, common viral pathogens appeared linked to several of the most significant clusters.

The V gene's germline CDR1 is MNHNY and CDR2 SVGAGI (reference sequence). The germline V and J ends were trimmed by 6 bases and 7 bases, with 10 bases remaining between them. The CDR3 spans 12 residues. With respect to this clone: What it recognizes is unknown.

PCR primers comprised 60 Vbeta and 13 Jbeta primers. The data were produced by immunoSEQ multiplex PCR, yet TCRdb's version contains in-frame clones alone and is incomplete. The repertoire holds 110,000 or so clones, with 60% to 85% as singletons. The V call is TRBV6-6, the J call TRBJ1-5; D ambiguous. Sample: PBMCs. This receptor was taken from a woman aged 40-49 years in good health and CMV-seropositive. CDR3 sequence reads: CASRPPGQPQHF. The DNA for the CDR3 is TGTGCCAGCAGGCCGCCAGGCCAGCCCCAGCATTTT.